The rows below give T cell receptor beta chains drawn from one sample of a study of CD8 T cells in ankylosing spondylitis. TCRdb processed the 5' RACE reads anew with MiXCR; each CDR3 protein has one entry. This sample has fewer than 750,000 distinct CDR3 sequences; 19% occur once, and the top ten carry about 19%. The sequenced material came from blood, either unsorted or a sorted T cell fraction (not recorded which). The receptors here all came from a male donor with ankylosing spondylitis. Both conserved end residues are part of each CDR3.

j_call	v_call	cdr3_aa
TRBJ1-4	TRBV5-1	CASSSGGWTVPNEKLFF
TRBJ1-1	TRBV3-1	CASSPQGRATEAFF
TRBJ2-3	TRBV2	CASMRMDTQYF
TRBJ2-1	TRBV4-2	CASSQARDLYNEQFF
TRBJ1-1	TRBV5-6	CASSQWTGWTEAFF
TRBJ2-2	TRBV20-1	CSASMGGRGTGELFF
TRBJ2-7	TRBV3-1	CASSQGHISYEQYF
TRBJ2-7	TRBV7-6	CASSALRTSGIFTYEQYF
TRBJ1-2	TRBV3-1	CASSQAYGNYGYTF
TRBJ2-1	TRBV4-2	CASSRAGTSVYNEQFF
TRBJ2-5	TRBV7-9	CASSPRAAGGEVETQYF
TRBJ1-1	TRBV12-3/TRBV12-4	CASSRVGSVLGDTEAFF
TRBJ2-3	TRBV11-2	CASSLGMGVTDTQYF
TRBJ2-5	TRBV11-2	CASSRSQLAGGHGETQYF
TRBJ1-2	TRBV29-1	CSTTEARGYTF
TRBJ2-2	TRBV20-1	CSARDGLAGTGELFF
TRBJ1-1	TRBV6-5	CASSYSGQGNTEAFF
TRBJ1-4	TRBV6-1	CASSAQGVTNEKLFF
TRBJ1-1	TRBV27	CASSLRTGGAGYGTEAFF
TRBJ1-4	TRBV11-2	CASTPQQATNEKLFF
TRBJ2-2	TRBV10-3	CAISENRPGELFF
TRBJ2-7	TRBV12-3/TRBV12-4	CASSPGQGAYEQYF
TRBJ2-5	TRBV12-3/TRBV12-4	CASSPEGTSRPREETQYF
TRBJ2-5	TRBV11-2	CASSLLGLAGKETQYF
TRBJ2-7	TRBV20-1	CSARDFQRDSYEQYF
TRBJ2-7	TRBV27	CASSLTPSSGSYEQYF
TRBJ1-2	TRBV12-3/TRBV12-4	CASSLGGGGYTF
TRBJ2-7	TRBV5-1	CASSSGLHEQYF
TRBJ2-1	TRBV7-2	CASSLAFSGGPLVSYNEQFF
TRBJ1-1	TRBV10-3	CAISETGRGSRNTEAFF
TRBJ2-7	TRBV29-1	CSTRGGQSYEQYF
TRBJ1-5	TRBV12-3/TRBV12-4	CASSPRTGVPNGNQPQHF
TRBJ2-1	TRBV14	CASSQGGLGNEQFF
TRBJ1-4	TRBV9	CASSVGGQGAEKLFF
TRBJ2-4	TRBV13	CASSWTGGNIQYF
TRBJ2-1	TRBV29-1	CSAGPGGYNEQFF
TRBJ2-7	TRBV12-3/TRBV12-4	CASSLGGSVNEQYF
TRBJ2-1	TRBV12-3/TRBV12-4	CASSHSPTSTEQFF
TRBJ1-4	TRBV27	CASSPRQGTNEKLFF
TRBJ2-1	TRBV6-1	CASKGTPDNEQFF
TRBJ1-4	TRBV20-1	CSGIGTEPYHEKLFF
TRBJ2-5	TRBV7-6	CASSSEVAEFQETQYF
TRBJ1-4	TRBV4-3	CASSQATIGNEKLFF
TRBJ2-5	TRBV7-8	CASSLRTAKETQYF
TRBJ2-7	TRBV5-1	CASSSGDRRPYEQYF
TRBJ2-7	TRBV12-3/TRBV12-4	CASMGTERYEQYF
TRBJ2-3	TRBV12-3/TRBV12-4	CASSSSGGTDTQYF
TRBJ1-1	TRBV4-3	CASSQQMNTEAFF
TRBJ1-3	TRBV19	CASLDIGRTIYF
TRBJ1-1	TRBV7-9	CASSFGGQGTEAFF
TRBJ1-1	TRBV6-2/TRBV6-3	CASRLTGTNTEAFF